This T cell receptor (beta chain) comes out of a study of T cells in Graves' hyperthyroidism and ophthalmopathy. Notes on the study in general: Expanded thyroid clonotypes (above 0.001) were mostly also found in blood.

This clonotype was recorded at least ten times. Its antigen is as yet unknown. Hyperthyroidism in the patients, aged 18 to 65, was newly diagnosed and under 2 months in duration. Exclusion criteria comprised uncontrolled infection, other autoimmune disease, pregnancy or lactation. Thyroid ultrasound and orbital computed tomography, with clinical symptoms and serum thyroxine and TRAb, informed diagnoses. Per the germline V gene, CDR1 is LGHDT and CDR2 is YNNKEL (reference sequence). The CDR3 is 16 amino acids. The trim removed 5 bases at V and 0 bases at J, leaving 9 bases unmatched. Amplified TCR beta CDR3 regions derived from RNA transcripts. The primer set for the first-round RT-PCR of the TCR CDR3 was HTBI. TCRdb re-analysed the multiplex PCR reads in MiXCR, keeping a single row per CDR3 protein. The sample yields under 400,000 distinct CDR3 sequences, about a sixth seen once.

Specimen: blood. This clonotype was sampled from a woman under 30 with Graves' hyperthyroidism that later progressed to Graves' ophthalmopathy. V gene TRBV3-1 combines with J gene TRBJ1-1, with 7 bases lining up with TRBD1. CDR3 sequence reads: CASSKYRGNMNTEAFF. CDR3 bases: TGTGCCAGCAGCAAGTACAGGGGAAATATGAACACTGAAGCTTTCTTT.